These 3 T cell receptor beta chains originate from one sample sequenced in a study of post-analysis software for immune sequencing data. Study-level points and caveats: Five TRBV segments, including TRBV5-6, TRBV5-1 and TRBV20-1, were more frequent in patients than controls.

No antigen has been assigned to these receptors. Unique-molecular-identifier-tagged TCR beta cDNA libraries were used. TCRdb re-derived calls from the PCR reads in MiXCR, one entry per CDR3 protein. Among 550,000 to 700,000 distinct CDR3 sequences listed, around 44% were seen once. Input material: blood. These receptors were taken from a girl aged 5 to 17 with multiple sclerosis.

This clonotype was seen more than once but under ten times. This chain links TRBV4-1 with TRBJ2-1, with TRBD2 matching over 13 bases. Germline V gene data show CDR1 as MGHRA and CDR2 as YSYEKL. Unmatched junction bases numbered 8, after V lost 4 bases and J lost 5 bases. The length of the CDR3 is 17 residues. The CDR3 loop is CASSPRTSGRENNEQFF. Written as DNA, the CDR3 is TGCGCCAGCAGCCCACGGACTAGCGGGAGAGAGAACAATGAGCAGTTCTTC.

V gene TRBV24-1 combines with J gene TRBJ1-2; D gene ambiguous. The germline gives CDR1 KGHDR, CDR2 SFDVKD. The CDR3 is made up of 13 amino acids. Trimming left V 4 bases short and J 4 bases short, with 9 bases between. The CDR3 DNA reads TGTGCCACCAGTGAGGCCTCCAGCTATGGCTACACCTTC. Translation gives CATSEASSYGYTF.

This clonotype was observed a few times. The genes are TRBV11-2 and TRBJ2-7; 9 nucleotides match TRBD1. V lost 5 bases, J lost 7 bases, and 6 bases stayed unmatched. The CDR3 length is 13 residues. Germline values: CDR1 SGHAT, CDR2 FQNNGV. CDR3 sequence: CASSMDRGTEQYF. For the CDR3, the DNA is TGTGCCAGCAGCATGGACAGGGGAACGGAGCAGTACTTC.